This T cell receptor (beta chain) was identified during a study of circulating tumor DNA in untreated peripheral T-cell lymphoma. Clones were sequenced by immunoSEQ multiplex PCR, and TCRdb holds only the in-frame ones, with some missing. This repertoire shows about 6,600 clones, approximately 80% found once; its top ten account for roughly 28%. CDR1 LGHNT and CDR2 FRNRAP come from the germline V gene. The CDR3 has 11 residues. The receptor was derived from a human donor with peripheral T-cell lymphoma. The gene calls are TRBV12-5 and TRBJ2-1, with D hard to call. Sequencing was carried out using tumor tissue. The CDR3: CASSDYNEQFF. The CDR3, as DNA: TGTGCCAGTAGTGACTACAATGAGCAGTTCTTC.